The present TCR beta chain was sequenced within a study of blood T cells in healthy people across ages. This CDR3 comprises 17 residues. Germline CDR1 reads SGHTA; CDR2 reads FQGNSA. A second PCR of roughly 7 to 11 cycles used a sample-barcoded 5' primer and a J-beta primer mix. Each TCR beta cDNA got a 12-nucleotide random molecular identifier. Every sample returned 2.5 million or more CDR3-containing paired-end reads. A single record per CDR3 protein comes from TCRdb applying MiXCR to the 5' RACE reads. Here the sample spans about 780,000 distinct CDR3 sequences, about 45% being singletons. This clonotype was seen a handful of times.

V is TRBV7-2 and J is TRBJ2-1; the D gene is possibly TRBD2 (5 bases). TRBJ2-7 matches the DNA end more closely, so the J call is doubtful. This clonotype was obtained from a man at least 80 years old in good health. The source material was blood. CDR3 nucleotide sequence: TGTGCCAGCAGCTTAGTCAACCTAGCTCGTTCCTACAATGAGCAGTACTTC. Its protein is CASSLVNLARSYNEQYF.